This TCR beta chain was sequenced for a study of sequential checkpoint blockade in melanoma. Looking at the study overall: First-line arms were nivolumab then ipilimumab, or the reverse, randomized 1:1. Maintenance nivolumab came after either treatment sequence.

Clones were read by immunoSEQ multiplex PCR, and TCRdb kept only the in-frame ones, dropping some. The sample records approximately 21,000 clones, approximately 78% being singletons. Stated treatment: randomized to nivolumab then ipilimumab (arm A) or the reverse (arm B). None of the patients previously received DNA-damaging chemotherapy. From thawed PBMCs, live CD3+CD8+ cells negative for CD19 and CD56 were sorted. The V gene lost 2 bases and the J gene lost 10 bases, with 14 bases spanning the gap. The CDR3 contains 13 residues. Germline CDR1 reads SEHNR; CDR2 reads FQNEAQ (reference sequence). The sample here was CD8+ T cells sorted from blood (inferred from file names), taken from a patient given nivolumab and ipilimumab in sequence. The rearrangement uses TRBV7-9 and TRBJ1-1; D is unresolved. The sequence was collected from a human donor with melanoma. CDR3 nucleotide sequence: TGTGCCAGCAGCTTAAGCGAGGGCCTGGGAGCTTTCTTT. This codes for CASSLSEGLGAFF.